This TCR beta chain was retrieved from a study of T cell repertoires in cytomegalovirus infection. At the level of the study: Carrying CMV and the relevant HLA type showed in public TCR beta signatures. Broader study findings: Of the TCR beta families, the public ones yielded a cumulative frequency that identified carriers of CMV plus the relevant HLA.

In the case of this clonotype: Its cognate antigen is unknown.

TCRdb re-derived calls from the reads in MiXCR, one entry per CDR3 protein. Of around 900,000 distinct CDR3 sequences in the sample, around 30% were seen once. CDR1 and CDR2 (germline): LNHDA, SQIVND (reference sequence). V lost 7 bases to trimming and J lost 4 bases; unmatched junction nucleotides: 5. This CDR3 comprises 14 residues. V gene TRBV19 combines with J gene TRBJ1-2, with 11 nucleotides matching TRBD1. This TCR came from a human donor in good health (CMV status not recorded). Some clones in this sample may be carry-over from other donors' samples. Sequencing was performed on cultured CD8+ T cells from PBMCs, taken from culture after CMV antigen stimulation. Here the CDR3 DNA reads TGTGCCAGTAACCCGGACAGGGGGCTCTATGGCTACACCTTC. This gives the protein CASNPDRGLYGYTF.